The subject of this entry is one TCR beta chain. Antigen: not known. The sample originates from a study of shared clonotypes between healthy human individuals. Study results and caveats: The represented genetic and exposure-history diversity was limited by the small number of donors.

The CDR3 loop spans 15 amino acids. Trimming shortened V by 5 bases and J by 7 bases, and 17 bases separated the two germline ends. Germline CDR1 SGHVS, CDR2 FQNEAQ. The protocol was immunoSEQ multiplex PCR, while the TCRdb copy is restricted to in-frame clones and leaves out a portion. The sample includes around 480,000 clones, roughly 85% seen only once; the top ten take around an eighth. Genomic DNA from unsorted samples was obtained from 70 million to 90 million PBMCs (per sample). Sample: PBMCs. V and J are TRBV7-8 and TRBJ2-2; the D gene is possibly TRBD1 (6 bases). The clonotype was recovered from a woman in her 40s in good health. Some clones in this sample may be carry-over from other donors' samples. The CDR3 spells CASSGYREVGGELFF. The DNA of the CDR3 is TGTGCCAGCAGCGGATACAGGGAAGTCGGCGGGGAGCTGTTTTTT.